This T cell receptor (beta chain) derives from a study of CD8 T cells in Susac syndrome. Treatment-naive patients with stable or active relapsing-remitting disease served as multiple sclerosis controls. It was negative isolation that provided the CD8+ and CD4+ T cells, whereas TEMRA cells were enriched by FACS. There are 15 residues in the CDR3. Germline lookup yields CDR1 SSHAT and CDR2 FNYEAQ (reference sequence). About this clonotype itself: Relative to the germline gene, one junction end is altered; a read error may explain this.

RNA in amounts of roughly 0.5 to 1 ug was reverse transcribed with random hexamers. The CDR3 of TCR beta was amplified by immunoSEQ multiplex PCR across 54 Vbeta and 13 Jbeta. TCRdb re-called the immunoSEQ multiplex PCR reads with MiXCR, one entry per CDR3 protein. The sample lists roughly 400,000 distinct CDR3 sequences; about 85% were seen once. The rearrangement uses TRBV7-7 and TRBJ1-4; 10 bases are shared with TRBD1. The sequence derives from a human donor with multiple sclerosis. Sequencing input: CD8+ T cells from PBMCs. CDR3 in DNA: TGTGCTAGCAGCCTCGGGACAGGGGACAGTGAAAAACTGTTTTTT. It is translated as CASSLGTGDSEKLFF. Together with reference TRBV7-7 and TRBJ1-4, the CDR3 gives the full variable domain: GAGVSQSPRYKVTKRGQDVTLRCDPISSHATLYWYQQALGQGPEFLTYFNYEAQPDKSGLPSDRFSAERPEGSISTLTIQRTEQRDSAMYRCASSLGTGDSEKLFFGSGTQLSVL.